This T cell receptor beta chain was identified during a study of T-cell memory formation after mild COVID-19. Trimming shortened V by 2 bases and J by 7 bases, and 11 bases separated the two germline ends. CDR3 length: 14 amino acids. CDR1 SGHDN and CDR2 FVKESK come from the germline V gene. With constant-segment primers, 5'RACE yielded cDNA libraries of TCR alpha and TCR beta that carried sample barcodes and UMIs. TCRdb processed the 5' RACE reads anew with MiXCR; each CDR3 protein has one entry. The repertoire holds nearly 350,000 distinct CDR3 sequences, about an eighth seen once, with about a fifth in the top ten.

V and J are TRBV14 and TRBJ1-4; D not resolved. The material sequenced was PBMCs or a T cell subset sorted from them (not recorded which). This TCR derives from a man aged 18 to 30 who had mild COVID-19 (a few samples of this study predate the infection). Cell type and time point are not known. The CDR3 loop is CASSQLDKSEKLFF. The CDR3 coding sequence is TGTGCCAGCAGCCAATTAGATAAGAGTGAAAAACTGTTTTTT.